A single sample is the source of the 24 T cell receptor beta chains below, sequenced in a study of monozygotic twins with inflammatory bowel disease. TCRdb re-called the 5' RACE reads and shows each CDR3 protein once, DNA omitted. The listing records over 350,000 distinct CDR3 sequences. The sample consisted of blood. The receptors come from a human donor with ulcerative colitis or Crohn's disease, or a healthy co-twin of an affected twin (not recorded which).

This chain connects TRBV6-2 or TRBV6-3 to TRBJ1-5. The CDR3 is 14 amino acids. CDR1 is MNHEY and CDR2 is SVGEGT in the germline V gene. This chain's CDR3 is CASSYLYSNQPQHF.

The chain has TRBV5-6 and TRBJ2-3; TCRdb's D call of TRBD1 is untestable without DNA. The CDR3 loop spans 16 amino acids. The germline V gene has CDR1 SGHDT and CDR2 YYEEEE. The CDR3 sequence is CASSFWTDPRRASQYF.

V and J are TRBV7-2 and TRBJ2-1; without DNA, the TCRdb call of TRBD2 cannot be checked. The CDR3 has 15 amino acids. In germline, CDR1 is SGHTA, CDR2 FQGNSA. The chain's CDR3 is CASSFAGPDYNEQFF. The variable domain in full, completed from reference TRBV7-2 and TRBJ2-1, reads GAGVSQSPSNKVTEKGKDVELRCDPISGHTALYWYRQSLGQGLEFLIYFQGNSAPDKSGLPSDRFSAERTGGSVSTLTIQRTQQEDSAVYLCASSFAGPDYNEQFFGPGTRLTVL.

The chain recombines TRBV7-3 with TRBJ2-2; TCRdb calls TRBD1, which cannot be checked without DNA. This CDR3 has 16 amino acids. Looked up from germline, CDR1 is SGHTA and CDR2 is FQGTGA. CDR3 in amino acids: CASSLGPGDNTGELFF.

The rearrangement uses TRBV27 and TRBJ1-5. Germline lookup yields CDR1 MNHEY and CDR2 SMNVEV (reference sequence). This CDR3 is 17 amino acids long. The CDR3 here is CASSLSTRGGVNQPQHF.

This rearrangement joins TRBV6-2 or TRBV6-3 to TRBJ1-6. Germline CDR1 reads MNHEY; CDR2 reads SVGEGT. The CDR3 loop spans 18 amino acids. CDR3 sequence: CASSYSGPTELGNSPLHF.

The rearrangement uses TRBV11-1 and TRBJ2-6; as DNA is missing, the TRBD1 call by TCRdb cannot be tested. CDR1 is SGHAT, CDR2 FQDESV, per germline (reference sequence). The CDR3 is 15 amino acids. The CDR3 here is CASTPGRAGANVLTF.

The rearrangement uses TRBV7-8 and TRBJ2-2; TCRdb designates TRBD2, a call that cannot be tested without DNA. Germline values: CDR1 SGHVS, CDR2 FQNEAQ. The CDR3 is 16 residues long. The CDR3 spells CASSFLRAGGYGELFF.

The genes are TRBV4-3 and TRBJ2-2; the TCRdb D gene call, TRBD2, has no DNA to confirm it. The germline CDR1 and CDR2 sequences are LGHNA and YSLEER. The CDR3 runs to 17 residues. CDR3 in amino acids: CASRLAGASANTGELFF.

The chain has TRBV9 and TRBJ2-3; the D call of TRBD2 rests on TCRdb alone, since no DNA is present to check it. The CDR3 totals 15 residues. In germline, CDR1 is SGDLS, CDR2 YYNGEE. CDR3: CASSPDGDFADTQYF.

The chain links TRBV7-8 to TRBJ2-7; TCRdb selects TRBD1, and the lack of DNA leaves this call unchecked. This CDR3 is built from 15 residues. Germline loops: CDR1 SGHVS, CDR2 FQNEAQ. The CDR3 sequence is CASSLLGTRSYEQYF.

V usage is TRBV5-1 and J usage is TRBJ2-6; TCRdb calls TRBD1, which cannot be checked without DNA. Germline CDR1 reads SGHRS; CDR2 reads YFSETQ. CDR3 length: 19 residues. CDR3 loop: CASSLELGQGTSGANVLTF.

V and J are TRBV6-2 or TRBV6-3 and TRBJ2-3. Germline CDR1 MNHEY, CDR2 SVGEGT. This CDR3 spans 13 amino acids. CDR3 sequence: CASSYLRTDTQYF.

This rearrangement joins TRBV6-2 or TRBV6-3 to TRBJ1-1. The length of the CDR3 is 17 residues. CDR1 and CDR2 from the germline V gene are MNHEY and SVGEGT. CDR3 protein: CASREKKRISSNTEAFF.

The CDR3 here is CASGLLGRRGIPSTDTQYF. This chain links TRBV12-5 with TRBJ2-3; there is no DNA to check the TCRdb D call of TRBD1. From germline, CDR1 is LGHNT and CDR2 FRNRAP. This CDR3 has 19 residues.

CDR3 sequence reads: CASSLQDPYEQYF. This chain links TRBV5-5 with TRBJ2-7. The CDR3 has 13 amino acids. Germline CDR1 SGHKS, CDR2 YYEKEE (reference sequence).

The chain is built from TRBV6-5 and TRBJ2-4. The germline CDR1 and CDR2 sequences are MNHEY and SVGAGI. The CDR3 extends over 15 amino acids. The CDR3: CASSYSNRGRTIQYF.

CDR3: CASSSRVRNQPQHF. V gene TRBV28 combines with J gene TRBJ1-5. CDR3 length equals 14 residues. Germline V gene lookup returns CDR1 MDHEN and CDR2 SYDVKM. Full variable domain (remainder filled in from reference TRBV28 and TRBJ1-5): DVKVTQSSRYLVKRTGEKVFLECVQDMDHENMFWYRQDPGLGLRLIYFSYDVKMKEKGDIPEGYSVSREKKERFSLILESASTNQTSMYLCASSSRVRNQPQHFGDGTRLSIL.

The chain uses TRBV20-1 and TRBJ1-2; the TRBD1 assignment by TCRdb is unverifiable without DNA. The CDR3 consists of 14 residues. CDR1 and CDR2 from the germline V gene are DFQATT and SNEGSKA (reference sequence). CDR3 residues: CSASRPGTGGVSTF.

J is TRBJ2-1 and V is TRBV28; lacking DNA, the TRBD1 call made by TCRdb goes unchecked. CDR1 and CDR2 from the germline V gene are MDHEN and SYDVKM. This CDR3 comprises 15 residues. The CDR3 loop reads CASSIPGGTYNEQFF. The whole variable domain, remainder taken from reference TRBV28 and TRBJ2-1, is DVKVTQSSRYLVKRTGEKVFLECVQDMDHENMFWYRQDPGLGLRLIYFSYDVKMKEKGDIPEGYSVSREKKERFSLILESASTNQTSMYLCASSIPGGTYNEQFFGPGTRLTVL.

The chain is built from TRBV3-1 and TRBJ1-1; TCRdb reports TRBD1, a call that lacks DNA to check it against. This CDR3 comprises 14 residues. CDR1 LGHDT and CDR2 YNNKEL come from the germline V gene (reference sequence). The CDR3 sequence is CASSQVGAGTEAFF.

The chain is built from TRBV5-6 and TRBJ1-5. The CDR3 covers 14 residues. Germline values: CDR1 SGHDT, CDR2 YYEEEE. CDR3 amino acids: CASSLLRGNQPQHF.

This chain connects TRBV3-1 to TRBJ1-1; with no DNA, the TCRdb D assignment of TRBD1 cannot be verified. From germline, CDR1 is LGHDT and CDR2 YNNKEL (reference sequence). There are 16 residues in the CDR3. CDR3 amino acids: CASSQDVGRLGTEAFF.

The rearrangement uses TRBV20-1 and TRBJ1-2; the D gene TCRdb calls, TRBD1, cannot be checked with no DNA. The CDR3 loop spans 14 amino acids. CDR1 is DFQATT, CDR2 SNEGSKA, per germline (reference sequence). The CDR3 reads CSADYPGGAYGYTF.